This T cell receptor beta chain was sequenced during a study of OX40 agonist ivuxolimab in advanced cancers. The ends were cut back, 6 bases at V and 3 bases at J, with 23 bases in the middle. This CDR3 has 17 residues. General observations from the study: In CD8+ T cells, expanded clones were on average more numerous than in CD4+.

As for this clone: What it binds is not known.

The protocol was immunoSEQ multiplex PCR, while the TCRdb copy is restricted to in-frame clones and leaves out a portion. The sample lists under 25,000 clones; about 80% were seen once. The sequencing here drew on CD4+ or CD8+ T cells sorted from blood, taken in a trial of the OX40 agonist ivuxolimab. The chain combines TRBV5-7 with TRBJ2-3; D remains ambiguous. TRBV5-7 falls under the ORF class, with uncertain function. The sequence came from an adult with an advanced solid tumor such as melanoma, head and neck, liver or kidney cancer. The DNA of the CDR3 is TGTGCCAGCATGAATGTGTGTGTGTCTACGTCGACAGATACGCAGTATTTT. Translated, it gives CASMNVCVSTSTDTQYF.